The 9 T cell receptor beta chains below all came from one sample that was sequenced in a study of blood T cell repertoires in COVID-19. The assay was immunoSEQ multiplex PCR, and TCRdb's table has in-frame clones only and misses some. The data hold about 230,000 clones, with under 85% observed a single time. Source material: peripheral blood. Every receptor here comes from a woman in her thirties with COVID-19, enrolled during active disease.

This chain links TRBV9 with TRBJ2-7; D call uncertain. Trimming took off 0 bases at V and 5 bases at J, with 9 bases between the two ends. Germline V gene data show CDR1 as SGDLS and CDR2 as YYNGEE. The CDR3 is made up of 13 amino acids. The CDR3: CASSVGLVHEQYF. Written as DNA, the CDR3 is TGTGCCAGCAGCGTAGGGTTAGTCCACGAGCAGTACTTC.

The rearrangement joins TRBV18 to TRBJ2-2; TRBD1 is a possible D gene (6 bases). The length of the CDR3 is 16 residues. Trimming removed 9 bases at V and 1 base at J, with 18 bases between. Germline V gives CDR1 KGHSH, CDR2 LQKENI. CDR3 DNA sequence: TGTGCCAGTCGAACCGGTGGGGGCATGAACACCGGGGAGCTGTTTTTT. Amino acids: CASRTGGGMNTGELFF.

The gene calls are TRBV7-2 and TRBJ1-1, with D possibly TRBD1 on 5 matching bases. Trimming left V 1 base short and J 5 bases short, with 17 bases between. CDR3 size: 16 residues. Germline CDR1 is SGHTA and CDR2 is FQGNSA. CDR3 DNA: TGTGCCAGCAGCTTAGATCTCAGGGTTGGCGAGACTGAAGCTTTCTTT. This translates into CASSLDLRVGETEAFF.

The V gene is TRBV7-3, the J gene TRBJ1-1; D gene unclear. Trimming left V 6 bases short and J 1 base short, with 9 bases between. The germline CDR1 and CDR2 sequences are SGHTA and FQGTGA. The CDR3 sequence is 13 residues long. CDR3 DNA sequence: TGTGCCAGCAGATTTCAGTCGAACACTGAAGCTTTCTTT. Translating gives CASRFQSNTEAFF.

The rearrangement joins TRBV3-1 (or the pseudogene TRBV3-2) to TRBJ1-4; 7 bases fit TRBD1. The CDR3 runs 15 residues. V gave up 1 base and J gave up 8 bases; unmatched junction bases: 7. CDR1 and CDR2 (germline): LGHDT, YNNKEL (reference sequence). The CDR3 here is CASSQVSGGGEKLFF. Written as DNA, the CDR3 is TGTGCCAGCAGCCAAGTTTCAGGGGGAGGCGAAAAACTGTTTTTT.

The V call is TRBV14, the J call TRBJ1-2; 9 nucleotides agree with TRBD1. The V segment lost 2 bases and the J segment 6 bases; nucleotides outside the gene matches: 7. The CDR3 length is 15 residues. CDR1 SGHDN and CDR2 FVKESK come from the germline V gene. The CDR3 region has the DNA TGTGCCAGCAGCCAATTCGGGGACAGGGTCGATGGCTACACCTTC. Residues: CASSQFGDRVDGYTF.

The chain couples TRBV5-5 to TRBJ1-2; D is uncertain. Germline CDR1 and CDR2: SGHKS and YYEKEE (reference sequence). V was pared by 3 bases and J by 7 bases, with 10 bases between. The CDR3 sequence is 12 residues long. CDR3: CASSSDFTGYTF. The CDR3 bases are TGTGCCAGCAGCTCTGACTTTACTGGCTACACCTTC.

Regarding this clone: The same CDR3 also results from other DNA sequences found in this sample. The chain is built from TRBV18 and TRBJ2-7; TRBD1 aligns across 7 bases. Germline values: CDR1 KGHSH, CDR2 LQKENI. V shed 6 bases, J shed 1 base, and the junction held 3 bases outside the gene matches. CDR3 length equals 13 residues. Here the CDR3 DNA reads TGTGCCAGCTCCCCGGGACAGTCCTACGAGCAGTACTTC. Residues: CASSPGQSYEQYF.

The chain carries TRBV27 and TRBJ1-4, with a possible D match to TRBD1 (5 bases). Germline assignment: CDR1 MNHEY and CDR2 SMNVEV (reference sequence). V was shortened by 1 base and J by 5 bases, with 17 bases between the two germline ends. The CDR3 consists of 17 residues. The DNA of the CDR3 is TGTGCCAGCAGTTTATGGGGCCCGGCGGGGCCGAATGAAAAACTGTTTTTT. It encodes CASSLWGPAGPNEKLFF.